The 10 T cell receptor beta chains reported below all come from one sample, sequenced in a study of T cell responses to AZD1222 COVID-19 vaccine. The data were produced by immunoSEQ multiplex PCR, yet TCRdb's version contains in-frame clones alone and is incomplete. Here the sample spans 75,000 to 95,000 clones, roughly nine tenths being singletons. The source was peripheral blood, collected on day 0 of AZD1222 vaccination. These receptors came from an adult in good health.

The CDR3 DNA follows: TGTGCCAGCAGCTCAACCGGGACTGCCAGTGGCTACACCTTC. Protein product: CASSSTGTASGYTF. V gene TRBV7-3 combines with J gene TRBJ1-2, with a possible D match to TRBD1 (5 bases). Trimming shortened V by 4 bases and J by 7 bases, and 16 bases separated the two germline ends. CDR1 and CDR2 (germline): SGHTA, FQGTGA. This CDR3 has 14 residues.

The CDR3 bases are TGTGCCAGCAGTGGACGGGCCGGGACAGGAAACTCCTACGAGCAGTACTTC. It codes for CASSGRAGTGNSYEQYF. The chain uses TRBV6-2 or TRBV6-3 and TRBJ2-7; 8 bases fit TRBD1. Germline CDR1 is MNHEY and CDR2 is SVGEGT. The CDR3 runs to 17 residues. The junction had 12 bases not matched to a gene; V was cut back by 5 bases and J by 0 bases.

The chain recombines TRBV6-1 with TRBJ1-3, with 11 bases lining up with TRBD1. The V segment lost 4 bases and the J segment 1 base; nucleotides outside the gene matches: 15. The CDR3 sequence is 20 residues long. Germline V gives CDR1 MNHNS, CDR2 SASEGT. In nucleotides, the CDR3 is TGTGCCAGCAGTGCACTCATATCCCCCTGGGACAGGGGGTCTGGAAACACCATATATTTT. As protein: CASSALISPWDRGSGNTIYF.

The chain recombines TRBV7-2 with TRBJ1-1; D is undetermined. CDR1 is SGHTA and CDR2 is FQGNSA in the germline V gene. V was clipped by 4 bases and J by 5 bases, with 14 bases between them. This CDR3 contains 14 residues. The CDR3 loop is CASSWSRTRTEAFF. The CDR3 DNA sequence: TGTGCCAGCAGCTGGAGTCGGACGCGGACTGAAGCTTTCTTT.

The chain employs TRBV11-3 and TRBJ2-5; 8 bases are shared with TRBD1. This CDR3 contains 15 residues. Trimming took 5 bases from V and 4 from J; bases not matched to a gene: 9. Germline-derived CDR1 and CDR2 are SGHNT and YENEEA. The CDR3 is CASSHGTGPLETQYF. DNA of the CDR3: TGTGCCAGCAGCCACGGGACAGGTCCCTTAGAGACCCAGTACTTC.

CDR3 loop: CASSQEYSGVLGGYTF. CDR3 sequence (DNA): TGCGCCAGCAGCCAAGAGTATTCGGGGGTCTTAGGTGGCTACACCTTC. The chain is built from TRBV4-1 and TRBJ1-2; weak D call: TRBD1 (5 bases). This CDR3 has 16 residues. The germline V gene has CDR1 MGHRA and CDR2 YSYEKL. Trimming removed 0 bases from V and 7 bases from J, with 18 bases in between.

This sequence joins TRBV4-2 and TRBJ1-2, with 8 bases lining up with TRBD1. J lost 5 bases, V lost 0 bases, and 5 bases had no gene match. The CDR3 consists of 15 residues. CDR1 is LGHNA, CDR2 YNFKEQ, per germline. The CDR3 sequence is CASSQDIRTGYGYTF. The CDR3 DNA is TGTGCCAGCAGCCAAGATATAAGGACAGGGTATGGCTACACCTTC.

The chain uses TRBV3-1 (or the pseudogene TRBV3-2) and TRBJ2-7; D is ambiguous. Germline assignment: CDR1 LGHDT and CDR2 YNNKEL (reference sequence). Trimming cost V 1 base and J 3 bases, with 7 bases left between them. The CDR3 runs to 13 residues. The CDR3 region is CASSQVQSYEQYF. The CDR3 coding sequence is TGTGCCAGCAGCCAAGTCCAGAGCTACGAGCAGTACTTC.

A few counts support this clone. The chain carries TRBV6-5 and TRBJ1-2; no reliable D call. Germline V lookup: CDR1 MNHEY, CDR2 SVGAGI. Trimming removed 7 bases from V and 1 base from J, with 4 bases in between. This CDR3 contains 11 residues. CDR3 DNA sequence: TGTGCCAGCAAGGTTAACTATGGCTACACCTTC. Protein product: CASKVNYGYTF.

The chain links TRBV29-1 to TRBJ1-1, with TRBD1 matching 10 bases. V lost 7 bases, J lost 3 bases, and 5 bases stayed unmatched. Per the germline V gene, CDR1 is SQVTM and CDR2 is ANQGSEA. The CDR3 spans 13 residues. The CDR3 here is CSGGQGRDTEAFF. CDR3 DNA: TGCAGCGGGGGACAGGGGCGAGACACTGAAGCTTTCTTT. Full variable domain (rest looked up from reference TRBV29-1 and TRBJ1-1): SAVISQKPSRDICQRGTSLTIQCQVDSQVTMMFWYRQQPGQSLTLIATANQGSEATYESGFVIDKFPISRPNLTFSTLTVSNMSPEDSSIYLCSGGQGRDTEAFFGQGTRLTVV.